Reported below is one T cell receptor (beta chain). Its target is not known. The sample comes from a study of T cell repertoires in cytomegalovirus infection. Via MiXCR, TCRdb re-called the reads, giving one row per CDR3 protein. The data hold some 920,000 distinct CDR3 sequences, with 30% to 40% observed a single time. This receptor was identified in a human donor in good health (CMV status not recorded). Some clones in this sample may be carry-over from other donors' samples. Sample: cultured CD8+ T cells from PBMCs, taken from culture after CMV antigen stimulation.

The CDR3 region has the DNA TGTGCCAGCAGCCCGCCGCGGCTCCGTGGGGAGACCCAGTACTTC. The encoded protein is CASSPPRLRGETQYF. V and J are TRBV7-9 and TRBJ2-5; D unclear. This CDR3 comprises 15 residues. Germline V CDR1 and CDR2: SEHNR, FQNEAQ (reference sequence). The ends were cut back, 5 bases at V and 5 bases at J, with 18 bases in the middle. Variable domain in full (rest from reference TRBV7-9 and TRBJ2-5): DTGVSQNPRHKITKRGQNVTFRCDPISEHNRLYWYRQTLGQGPEFLTYFQNEAQLEKSRLLSDRFSAERPKGSFSTLEIQRTEQGDSAMYLCASSPPRLRGETQYFGPGTRLLVL.